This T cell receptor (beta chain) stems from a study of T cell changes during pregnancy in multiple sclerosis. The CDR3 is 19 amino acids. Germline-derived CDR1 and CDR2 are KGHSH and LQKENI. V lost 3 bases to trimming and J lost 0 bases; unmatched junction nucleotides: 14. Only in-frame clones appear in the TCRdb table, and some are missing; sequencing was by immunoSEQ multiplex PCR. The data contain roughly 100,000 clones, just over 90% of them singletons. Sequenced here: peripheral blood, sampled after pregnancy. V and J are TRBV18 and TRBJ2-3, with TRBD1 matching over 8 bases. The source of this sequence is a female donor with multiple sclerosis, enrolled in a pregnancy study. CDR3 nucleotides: TGTGCCAGCTCACCGAGCCGGGACAGGACTGTTCGGAGCACAGATACGCAGTATTTT. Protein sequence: CASSPSRDRTVRSTDTQYF.